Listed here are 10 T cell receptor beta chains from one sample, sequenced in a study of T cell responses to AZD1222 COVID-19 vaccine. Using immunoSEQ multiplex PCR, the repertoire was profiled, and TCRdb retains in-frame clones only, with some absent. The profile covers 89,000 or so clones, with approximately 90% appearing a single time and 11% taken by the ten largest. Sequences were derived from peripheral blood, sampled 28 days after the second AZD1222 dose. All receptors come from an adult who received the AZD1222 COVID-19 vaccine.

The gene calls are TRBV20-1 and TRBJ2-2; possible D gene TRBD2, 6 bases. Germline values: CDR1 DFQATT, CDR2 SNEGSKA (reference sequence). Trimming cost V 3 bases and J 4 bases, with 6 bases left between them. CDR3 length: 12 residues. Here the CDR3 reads CSASSGTGELFF. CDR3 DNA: TGCAGTGCTAGTAGCGGCACCGGGGAGCTGTTTTTT.

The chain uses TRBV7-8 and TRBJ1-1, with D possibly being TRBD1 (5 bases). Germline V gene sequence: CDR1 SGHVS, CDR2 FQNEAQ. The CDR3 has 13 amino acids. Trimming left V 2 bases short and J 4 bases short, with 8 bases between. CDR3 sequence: CASSLSGSTEAFF. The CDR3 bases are TGTGCCAGCAGCTTATCAGGGTCCACTGAAGCTTTCTTT.

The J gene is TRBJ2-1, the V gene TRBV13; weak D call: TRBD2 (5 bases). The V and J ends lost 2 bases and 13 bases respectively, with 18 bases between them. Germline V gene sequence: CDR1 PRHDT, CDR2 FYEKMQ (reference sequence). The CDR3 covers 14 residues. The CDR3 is CASSLSSHGKEQFF. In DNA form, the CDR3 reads TGTGCCAGCAGCTTATCTTCCCACGGGAAAGAACAGTTCTTC.

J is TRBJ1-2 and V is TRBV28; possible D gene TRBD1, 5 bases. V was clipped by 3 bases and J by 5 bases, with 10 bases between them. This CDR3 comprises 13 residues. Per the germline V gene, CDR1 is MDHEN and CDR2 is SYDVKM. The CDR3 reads CASSFGAGYGYTF. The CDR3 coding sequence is TGTGCCAGCAGTTTTGGGGCGGGATATGGCTACACCTTC.

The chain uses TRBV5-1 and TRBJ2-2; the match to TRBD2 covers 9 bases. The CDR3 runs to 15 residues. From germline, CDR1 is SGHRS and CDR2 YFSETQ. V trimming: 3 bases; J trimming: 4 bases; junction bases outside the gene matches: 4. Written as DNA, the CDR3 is TGCGCCAGCAGCTACGCGGGAGGGGGCACCGGGGAGCTGTTTTTT. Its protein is CASSYAGGGTGELFF.

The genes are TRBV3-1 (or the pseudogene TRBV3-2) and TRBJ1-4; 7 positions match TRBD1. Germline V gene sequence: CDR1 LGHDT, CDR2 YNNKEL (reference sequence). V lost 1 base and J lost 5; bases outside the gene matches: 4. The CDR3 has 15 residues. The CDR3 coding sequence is TGTGCCAGCAGCCAAGTTAGGGGGCGGAATGAAAAACTGTTTTTT. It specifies CASSQVRGRNEKLFF.

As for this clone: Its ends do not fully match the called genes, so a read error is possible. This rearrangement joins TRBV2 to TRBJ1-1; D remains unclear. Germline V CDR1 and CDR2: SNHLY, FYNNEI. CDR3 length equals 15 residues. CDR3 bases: TGTGCCAGCGGCTCCCGTGCGGTCAGGAACCCTGAAGCTTTCTTT. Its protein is CASGSRAVRNPEAFF. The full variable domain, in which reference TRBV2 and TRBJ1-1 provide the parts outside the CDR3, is EPEVTQTPSHQVTQMGQEVILRCVPISNHLYFYWYRQILGQKVEFLVSFYNNEISEKSEIFDDQFSVERPDGSNFTLKIRSTKLEDSAMYFCASGSRAVRNPEAFFGQGTRLTVV.

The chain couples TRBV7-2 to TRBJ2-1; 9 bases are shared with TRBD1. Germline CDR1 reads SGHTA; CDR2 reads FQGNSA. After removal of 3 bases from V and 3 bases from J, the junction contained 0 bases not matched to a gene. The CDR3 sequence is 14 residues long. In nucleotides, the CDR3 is TGTGCCAGCAGCTTGGGACAGGGCTACAATGAGCAGTTCTTC. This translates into CASSLGQGYNEQFF.

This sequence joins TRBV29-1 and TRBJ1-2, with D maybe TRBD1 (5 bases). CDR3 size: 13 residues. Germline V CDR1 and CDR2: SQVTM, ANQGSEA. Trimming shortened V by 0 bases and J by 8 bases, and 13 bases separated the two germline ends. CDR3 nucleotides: TGCAGCGTTGAAGATGATCGGGGGACCGGCTACACCTTC. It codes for CSVEDDRGTGYTF.

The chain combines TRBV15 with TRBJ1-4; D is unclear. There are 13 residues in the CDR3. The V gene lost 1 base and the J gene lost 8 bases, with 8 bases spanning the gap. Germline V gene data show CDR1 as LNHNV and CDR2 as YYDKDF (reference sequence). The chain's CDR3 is CATSRVTSEKLFF. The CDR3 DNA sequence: TGTGCCACCAGCAGAGTGACCTCCGAAAAACTGTTTTTT.